Presented here are 30 T cell receptor beta chains from one specimen sequenced in a study of tumour-infiltrating T cells in Burkitt lymphoma. The assay was immunoSEQ multiplex PCR, and TCRdb's table has in-frame clones only and misses some. The data contain over 2,000 clones, roughly 14% of them singletons. Source material: tumor tissue. Every receptor here comes from a human donor with Burkitt lymphoma.

The genes are TRBV28 and TRBJ1-1; D is undetermined. The V gene lost 4 bases and the J gene lost 0 bases, with 9 bases spanning the gap. The CDR3 runs 14 residues. Per the germline V gene, CDR1 is MDHEN and CDR2 is SYDVKM. CDR3 nucleotides: TGTGCCAGCAGTTCCCAGGCGATGAACACTGAAGCTTTCTTT. Its protein is CASSSQAMNTEAFF.

The V gene is TRBV6-1, the J gene TRBJ1-2, with D perhaps TRBD1 (5 bases). The CDR3 contains 13 residues. Germline V gives CDR1 MNHNS, CDR2 SASEGT. Between the trimmed V and J ends, which lost 2 bases and 7 bases, there was a span of 11 bases. The CDR3 reads CASSERAGPGYTF. In DNA form, the CDR3 reads TGTGCCAGCAGTGAAAGGGCGGGGCCTGGCTACACCTTC.

The V and J genes are TRBV28 and TRBJ2-7, with TRBD2 identical over 10 bases. Losses at the gene ends were 11 bases for V and 3 bases for J; bases not matched to a gene: 16. Germline CDR1 MDHEN, CDR2 SYDVKM. The CDR3 is made up of 16 amino acids. CDR3 residues: CAAKTHGTSDLYEQYF. The CDR3 DNA reads as TGTGCCGCCAAGACCCACGGGACTAGCGATCTCTACGAGCAGTACTTC.

This chain joins TRBV15 and TRBJ2-3; 7 bases are a match to TRBD1. The CDR3 runs to 15 residues. Per the germline V gene, CDR1 is LNHNV and CDR2 is YYDKDF (reference sequence). Trimming removed 2 bases from V and 5 bases from J; junction bases left unmatched: 7. CDR3 DNA: TGTGCCACCAGCAGAAATCCGACAGGGAGAGATACGCAGTATTTT. This translates into CATSRNPTGRDTQYF.

The chain combines TRBV19 with TRBJ2-1; no clear D. Trimming stripped 3 bases from V and 8 bases from J, with 11 bases between. CDR3 size: 13 residues. Germline CDR1 and CDR2: LNHDA and SQIVND (reference sequence). The CDR3 DNA reads as TGTGCCAGTAGTATCGGTCGCGAATATGAGCAGTTCTTC. It codes for CASSIGREYEQFF. The whole variable domain, filled in from reference TRBV19 and TRBJ2-1, reads DGGITQSPKYLFRKEGQNVTLSCEQNLNHDAMYWYRQDPGQGLRLIYYSQIVNDFQKGDIAEGYSVSREKKESFPLTVTSAQKNPTAFYLCASSIGREYEQFFGPGTRLTVL.

In this sample, this clone turned up a few times. V usage is TRBV2 and J usage is TRBJ2-1, with D unresolved. Per the germline V gene, CDR1 is SNHLY and CDR2 is FYNNEI. The CDR3 covers 13 residues. Trimming took off 7 bases at V and 5 bases at J, with 12 bases between the two ends. The CDR3 region has the DNA TGTGCCAGCAAAAGAATAGAGGACAATGAGCAGTTCTTC. Its protein is CASKRIEDNEQFF.

This clone was counted between two and nine times. DNA for the CDR3: TGCGCCAGCAGCTACCAGGGAGAAGAGAGTGGCTACACCTTC. Its protein is CASSYQGEESGYTF. The chain joins TRBV5-1 to TRBJ1-2, with D perhaps TRBD1 (5 bases). This CDR3 is 14 amino acids long. Germline V gene lookup returns CDR1 SGHRS and CDR2 YFSETQ. V was cut by 3 bases and J by 7 bases, with 16 bases left in between.

The table lists this clone with a few counts. This sequence joins TRBV7-9 and TRBJ2-3; TRBD1 is a possible D gene (5 bases). Trimming pared 6 bases from V and 4 bases from J, leaving 11 bases between. Germline lookup yields CDR1 SEHNR and CDR2 FQNEAQ (reference sequence). The CDR3 has 13 amino acids. The CDR3 bases are TGTGCCAGCAGGATAGGGGCCTCAGATACGCAGTATTTT. Translation gives CASRIGASDTQYF.

CDR3 sequence: CASSLAKGGETQYF. CDR3 DNA sequence: TGTGCCAGCAGCTTGGCCAAAGGGGGGGAGACCCAGTACTTC. The chain links TRBV5-6 to TRBJ2-5; either TRBD1 or TRBD2 may fit D (6 bases each). Per the germline V gene, CDR1 is SGHDT and CDR2 is YYEEEE. This CDR3 is built from 14 residues. The germline V and J ends were trimmed by 0 bases and 5 bases, with 11 bases remaining between them.

The V call is TRBV5-5, the J call TRBJ2-1; the match to TRBD2 covers 13 bases. V was pared by 3 bases and J by 11 bases, with 5 bases of the junction left unmatched. CDR3 length: 14 amino acids. Germline V gives CDR1 SGHKS, CDR2 YYEKEE (reference sequence). CDR3 sequence reads: CASSWGLAGYKQFF. The CDR3 DNA reads TGTGCCAGCAGCTGGGGACTAGCGGGGTATAAGCAGTTCTTC.

V usage is TRBV29-1 and J usage is TRBJ1-2; D remains ambiguous. Trimming removed 4 bases at V and 8 bases at J, with 2 bases between. CDR3 length: 8 residues. The germline gives CDR1 SQVTM, CDR2 ANQGSEA. CDR3 DNA sequence: TGCAGCGTTGGCGGCTACACCTTC. It translates to CSVGGYTF.

This clone has a handful of counts. The chain employs TRBV7-8 and TRBJ2-2; the match to TRBD2 covers 10 bases. CDR3 length: 17 amino acids. Per germline, CDR1 SGHVS and CDR2 FQNEAQ. V lost 0 bases, J lost 2 bases, and 3 bases stayed unmatched. CDR3 residues: CASSLAPLAGNTGELFF. The CDR3 DNA is TGTGCCAGCAGCTTAGCGCCACTAGCGGGAAACACCGGGGAGCTGTTTTTT.

This chain uses TRBV27 with TRBJ2-1; D not resolved. Per the germline V gene, CDR1 is MNHEY and CDR2 is SMNVEV (reference sequence). The V end lost 5 bases, the J end lost 1 base, and 9 bases lay between the germline ends. The CDR3 runs 14 residues. The CDR3 loop reads CASSRVPSYNEQFF. The CDR3 DNA reads TGTGCCAGCAGTCGGGTTCCATCCTACAATGAGCAGTTCTTC.

The chain couples TRBV7-2 to TRBJ1-2; D perhaps matches TRBD1 (6 bases). The germline V gene encodes CDR1 SGHTA and CDR2 FQGNSA. Trimming took 6 bases from V and 8 from J, leaving 22 bases between them. The CDR3 spans 15 residues. The CDR3 is CASRALGDIYGGYTF. Written as DNA, the CDR3 is TGTGCCAGCAGGGCCCTCGGGGACATATATGGAGGCTACACCTTC.

The rearrangement uses TRBV5-5 and TRBJ1-1; the match to TRBD1 covers 7 bases. V shed 2 bases and J 2 bases; nucleotides not matched to a gene: 3. This CDR3 is 14 amino acids long. Per the germline V gene, CDR1 is SGHKS and CDR2 is YYEKEE (reference sequence). The CDR3 loop is CASSLGGFNTEAFF. CDR3 bases: TGTGCCAGCAGCTTAGGGGGCTTCAACACTGAAGCTTTCTTT.

This clone was seen a handful of times. The chain couples TRBV7-9 to TRBJ2-3; 8 bases are shared with TRBD1. The CDR3 is made up of 15 amino acids. Germline trimming cut 5 bases from V and 0 bases from J; bases unmatched to any gene: 4. Per the germline V gene, CDR1 is SEHNR and CDR2 is FQNEAQ (reference sequence). The CDR3 spells CASSPGQASTDTQYF. CDR3 bases: TGTGCCAGCAGCCCGGGACAGGCTAGCACAGATACGCAGTATTTT. Full variable domain (outside the CDR3, taken from reference TRBV7-9 and TRBJ2-3): DTGVSQNPRHKITKRGQNVTFRCDPISEHNRLYWYRQTLGQGPEFLTYFQNEAQLEKSRLLSDRFSAERPKGSFSTLEIQRTEQGDSAMYLCASSPGQASTDTQYFGPGTRLTVL.

This clone was counted only a few times. DNA of the CDR3: TGTGCCACCAGCAGAGGCGGAGTGGGGCAAGAGACCCAGTACTTC. It is translated as CATSRGGVGQETQYF. This chain uses TRBV15 with TRBJ2-5; D gene uncertain. Trimming took 1 base from V and 2 from J, leaving 11 bases between them. The CDR3 length is 15 residues. CDR1 is LNHNV and CDR2 is YYDKDF in the germline V gene (reference sequence).

V gene TRBV28 combines with J gene TRBJ1-3; perhaps TRBD1 as D (5 bases). CDR3 length: 16 residues. Deletions cut 5 bases from V and 2 bases from J, with 16 bases between. The germline V gene has CDR1 MDHEN and CDR2 SYDVKM. CDR3: CASSPTGVSTGNTIYF. DNA of the CDR3: TGTGCCAGCAGTCCAACGGGGGTGTCAACTGGAAACACCATATATTTT.

The V gene is TRBV5-1, the J gene TRBJ1-5; no firm D call. Trimming cost V 0 bases and J 5 bases, with 9 bases left between them. This CDR3 has 14 residues. The germline V gene encodes CDR1 SGHRS and CDR2 YFSETQ. The CDR3 DNA reads TGCGCCAGCAGCTTGGAGGGTAGGGATCAGCCCCAGCATTTT. It translates to CASSLEGRDQPQHF.

This clone came up a few times. The rearrangement uses TRBV5-1 and TRBJ1-1, with a tentative D call TRBD1 (5 bases). V was pared by 4 bases and J by 2 bases, with 15 bases between. This CDR3 spans 15 amino acids. CDR1 and CDR2 (germline): SGHRS, YFSETQ. The CDR3 nucleotides are TGCGCCAGCAGCGGCGGGACCGCTAAAAACACTGAAGCTTTCTTT. Protein sequence: CASSGGTAKNTEAFF.

The chain joins TRBV6-1 to TRBJ2-3; D is unresolved. V gave up 0 bases and J gave up 1 base, with 5 bases separating them. This CDR3 has 14 residues. The germline V gene has CDR1 MNHNS and CDR2 SASEGT. The CDR3: CASSEAGGTDTQYF. CDR3 nucleotides: TGTGCCAGCAGTGAAGCAGGAGGCACAGATACGCAGTATTTT.

This clone was detected a few times. This sequence joins TRBV7-2 and TRBJ1-5; unclear D gene. The CDR3 totals 13 residues. CDR1 and CDR2 from the germline V gene are SGHTA and FQGNSA. Trimming removed 3 bases at V and 3 bases at J, with 6 bases between. CDR3 bases: TGTGCCAGCAGCTTTAGGTCCAATCAGCCCCAGCATTTT. Translated: CASSFRSNQPQHF.

In this sample, this clone turned up a few times. J is TRBJ1-2 and V is TRBV4-1; 10 bases are shared with TRBD1. The CDR3 length is 14 residues. The J segment lost 8 bases and the V segment lost 4 bases, leaving 7 bases of the junction unmatched. Germline V gene sequence: CDR1 MGHRA, CDR2 YSYEKL. This CDR3 reads CASSLDRGRWGYTF. The CDR3 nucleotides read TGCGCCAGCAGCCTAGACAGGGGGCGGTGGGGCTACACCTTC.

This chain connects TRBV7-3 to TRBJ2-1; maybe TRBD1 (6 bases). Germline V gives CDR1 SGHTA, CDR2 FQGTGA. With 3 bases removed from V and 4 bases from J, the gap between germline ends came to 7 bases. The CDR3 runs to 13 residues. DNA for the CDR3: TGTGCCAGCAGCTTCACAGGGTACAATGAGCAGTTCTTC. It is translated as CASSFTGYNEQFF.

This clone was observed a few times. The V gene is TRBV6-6, the J gene TRBJ2-4; TRBD2 might be the D (6 bases). V shed 2 bases and J shed 6 bases, with 14 bases lying between them. The CDR3 is 15 residues long. Germline V gene lookup returns CDR1 MNHNY and CDR2 SVGAGI (reference sequence). CDR3 bases: TGTGCCAGCAGTTACCTGGGCAGGGAGGCAAACATTCAGTACTTC. Residues: CASSYLGREANIQYF.

A few counts support this clone. The chain has TRBV4-1 and TRBJ1-6, with 8 positions matching TRBD1. The CDR3 is 14 amino acids. Germline trimming cut 3 bases from V and 13 bases from J; bases unmatched to any gene: 8. Germline V CDR1 and CDR2: MGHRA, YSYEKL. The CDR3: CASSQWTGTGPLHF. The CDR3, as DNA: TGCGCCAGCAGCCAGTGGACAGGGACGGGGCCCCTCCACTTT.

This clone was observed a handful of times. The chain combines TRBV19 with TRBJ2-2; 8 nucleotides agree with TRBD2. Germline CDR1 LNHDA, CDR2 SQIVND (reference sequence). V was pared by 6 bases and J by 3 bases, with 6 bases of the junction left unmatched. This CDR3 is 15 amino acids long. CDR3 nucleotides: TGTGCCAGTAGCCCCCGGGGGGGAGACACCGGGGAGCTGTTTTTT. This translates into CASSPRGGDTGELFF.

Concerning this clone itself: Germline and junction disagree at one end, which may indicate a read error. Other DNA variants within this sample encode the same CDR3. The chain uses TRBV9 and TRBJ1-4, with D possibly being TRBD1 (5 bases). CDR1 is SGDLS and CDR2 is YYNGEE in the germline V gene. The CDR3 extends over 15 amino acids. The CDR3 DNA reads as TGTGCTAGCAGCATTATGCAGGGCCCTAATGAAAAACTGTTTTTT. Its protein product is CASSIMQGPNEKLFF. Combining the CDR3 with reference TRBV9 and TRBJ1-4 gives the whole variable domain DSGVTQTPKHLITATGQRVTLRCSPRSGDLSVYWYQQSLDQGLQFLIQYYNGEERAKGNILERFSAQQFPDLHSELNLSSLELGDSALYFCASSIMQGPNEKLFFGSGTQLSVL.

V and J are TRBV5-1 and TRBJ2-3; D might be TRBD2 (5 bases). CDR1 is SGHRS, CDR2 YFSETQ, per germline. V lost 4 bases, J lost 1 base, and 16 bases lay in between. The CDR3 runs to 16 residues. DNA of the CDR3: TGCGCCAGCAGCCTGGGGTCGGCAGCGGGCACAGATACGCAGTATTTT. This gives the protein CASSLGSAAGTDTQYF.

This chain links TRBV7-3 with TRBJ2-2, with D perhaps TRBD1 or TRBD2 (5 bases each). Germline V gene sequence: CDR1 SGHTA, CDR2 FQGTGA. The CDR3 sequence is 16 residues long. V lost 1 base to trimming and J lost 7 bases, with 16 bases between them. CDR3 in amino acids: CASSLKVGEGGGELFF. The CDR3 DNA sequence: TGTGCCAGCAGCTTAAAAGTGGGGGAAGGCGGCGGGGAGCTGTTTTTT.